A selection of T cell receptor beta chains follows, all from one sample in a study of blood T cell repertoires in COVID-19. The method was immunoSEQ multiplex PCR; TCRdb's version includes in-frame clones alone and lacks a portion of them. The data hold roughly 200,000 clones, with around 95% observed a single time. The sample consisted of peripheral blood. The receptors derive from a man under 40 with COVID-19, enrolled during active disease. CDR3s include the opening cysteine and the closing phenylalanine or tryptophan. The order of the fields is V gene, CDR3 protein.

V gene: TRBV3-1/TRBV3-2; CDR3 protein: CASSQDLAGYGYTF
V gene: TRBV30; CDR3 protein: CAWGGGTGEQYF
V gene: TRBV4-1; CDR3 protein: CASSQSGNDGTEAFF
V gene: TRBV11-2; CDR3 protein: CASSYPRGRSYEQYF
V gene: TRBV5-1; CDR3 protein: CASSPDTGEKLFF
V gene: TRBV5-6; CDR3 protein: CASTPGTGNYGYTF
V gene: TRBV7-9; CDR3 protein: CASSPYADTEAFF
V gene: TRBV4-1; CDR3 protein: CASSPLGQGDLEQYF
V gene: TRBV5-1; CDR3 protein: CASSLTGGTGELFF
V gene: TRBV5-6; CDR3 protein: CASSLASGETQYF
V gene: TRBV7-9; CDR3 protein: CASSLAAGPGEQYF
V gene: TRBV27; CDR3 protein: CASSLSTGTSGGVTTGELFF
V gene: TRBV19; CDR3 protein: CASSDRHVGNQPQHF
V gene: TRBV5-1; CDR3 protein: CASSSQENTEAFF
V gene: TRBV19; CDR3 protein: CASSISPGGRSGANVLTF
V gene: TRBV5-1; CDR3 protein: CASSLAASGTDTQYF
V gene: TRBV18; CDR3 protein: CASSQAGVGGYTF
V gene: TRBV3-1/TRBV3-2; CDR3 protein: CASSPLGNTIYF
V gene: TRBV7-9; CDR3 protein: CASSLDFRQGGTDTQYF
V gene: TRBV19; CDR3 protein: CASNPQGASQPQHF
V gene: TRBV6-6; CDR3 protein: CASSYDGAGIGSEQYF
V gene: TRBV9; CDR3 protein: CASQGADYNEQFF